Shown below are 14 T cell receptor beta chains from a single sample sequenced in a study of blood T cells in healthy people across ages. Primers used in a second PCR of roughly 6 to 11 cycles were a sample-barcoded 5' primer and a J-beta primer mix. TCRdb passed the 5' RACE reads through MiXCR, listing each CDR3 protein once. The data show around 1.5 million distinct CDR3 sequences, roughly 40% seen once. Sequenced: blood. The receptors derive from a woman between 18 and 29 years old in good health.

This clonotype was recorded a few times. The chain uses TRBV4-1 and TRBJ2-7, with TRBD2 identical over 10 bases. The CDR3 is 16 residues long. Unmatched junction bases numbered 5, after V lost 0 bases and J lost 3 bases. The V gene's germline CDR1 is MGHRA and CDR2 YSYEKL. CDR3 in DNA: TGCGCCAGCAGCCAAGAACTAGCGGGATCCCGCTACGAGCAGTACTTC. It encodes CASSQELAGSRYEQYF.

CDR3 bases: TGCAGTGCTAGAGGGGGGGGGGGCAACACAGATACGCAGTATTTT. Amino acid sequence: CSARGGGGNTDTQYF. V is TRBV20-1 and J is TRBJ2-3, with D possibly being TRBD2 (7 bases). The CDR3 length is 15 residues. V was pared by 1 base and J by 2 bases, with 13 bases between. Looked up from germline, CDR1 is DFQATT and CDR2 is SNEGSKA (reference sequence).

This clonotype was seen more than once but under ten times. The chain is built from TRBV4-2 and TRBJ2-5; 11 bases map to TRBD2. V shed 4 bases, J shed 1 base, and the junction held 11 bases outside the gene matches. CDR3 length: 18 amino acids. Germline loops: CDR1 LGHNA, CDR2 YNFKEQ. For the CDR3, the DNA is TGTGCCAGCAGCCCCGACCCTCGACTAGCGGGGCTCCAAGAGACCCAGTACTTC. Translating it yields CASSPDPRLAGLQETQYF.

This chain connects TRBV6-5 to TRBJ2-3; D might be TRBD1 (5 bases). In germline, CDR1 is MNHEY, CDR2 SVGAGI. The CDR3 is made up of 16 amino acids. V was shortened by 3 bases and J by 2 bases, with 15 bases between the two germline ends. This CDR3 reads CASSYGQGSATDTQYF. The CDR3, as DNA: TGTGCCAGCAGTTATGGGCAGGGTTCCGCCACAGATACGCAGTATTTT.

The chain joins TRBV7-2 to TRBJ1-2; D unclear. The CDR3 consists of 14 residues. Trimming shortened V by 1 base and J by 8 bases, and 14 bases separated the two germline ends. Germline values: CDR1 SGHTA, CDR2 FQGNSA. This CDR3 reads CASSLEVVPRGYTF. CDR3 in DNA: TGTGCCAGCAGCTTAGAGGTGGTTCCCAGGGGCTACACCTTC.

The chain has TRBV28 and TRBJ2-7; D possibly corresponds to TRBD1 (5 bases). CDR3 length: 14 amino acids. CDR1 is MDHEN and CDR2 is SYDVKM in the germline V gene. V was pared by 7 bases and J by 1 base, with 14 bases between. This CDR3 is CASTQQDQSYEQYF. Written as DNA, the CDR3 is TGTGCCAGCACCCAACAGGATCAATCCTACGAGCAGTACTTC.

V and J are TRBV6-2 or TRBV6-3 and TRBJ1-1, with D hard to call. Trimming cost V 5 bases and J 1 base, with 20 bases left between them. CDR1 MNHEY and CDR2 SVGEGT come from the germline V gene. CDR3 length: 17 residues. As DNA, the CDR3 is TGTGCCAGCAGTCAATCTGTCGGGCAGGCCAAGAACACTGAAGCTTTCTTT. It specifies CASSQSVGQAKNTEAFF.

The sample holds a few counts of this clonotype. This chain links TRBV7-8 with TRBJ2-3, with 14 bases lining up with TRBD2. From germline, CDR1 is SGHVS and CDR2 FQNEAQ. The V segment lost 2 bases and the J segment 0 bases; nucleotides outside the gene matches: 4. This CDR3 is 18 amino acids long. The CDR3: CASSLYGLAGGSTDTQYF. Here the CDR3 DNA reads TGTGCCAGCAGCTTATATGGACTAGCGGGGGGCAGCACAGATACGCAGTATTTT.

This clonotype was observed a handful of times. J is TRBJ2-5 and V is TRBV29-1, with TRBD1 as a possible D gene (6 bases). This CDR3 has 14 amino acids. Germline V gene lookup returns CDR1 SQVTM and CDR2 ANQGSEA. V was clipped by 1 base and J by 1 base, with 10 bases between them. For the CDR3, the DNA is TGCAGCGTTGAAGGGGGGCCACCCCAAGAGACCCAGTACTTC. It codes for CSVEGGPPQETQYF.

The chain uses TRBV5-1 and TRBJ1-4, with a possible D match to TRBD1 (6 bases). CDR1 and CDR2 from the germline V gene are SGHRS and YFSETQ. The CDR3 consists of 16 residues. V was shortened by 0 bases and J by 0 bases, with 9 bases between the two germline ends. The CDR3 nucleotides read TGCGCCAGCAGCTTGGACAGGGTTCCAACTAATGAAAAACTGTTTTTT. Its protein is CASSLDRVPTNEKLFF. The variable domain in full, completed from reference TRBV5-1 and TRBJ1-4, reads KAGVTQTPRYLIKTRGQQVTLSCSPISGHRSVSWYQQTPGQGLQFLFEYFSETQRNKGNFPGRFSGRQFSNSRSEMNVSTLELGDSALYLCASSLDRVPTNEKLFFGSGTQLSVL.

This clonotype was seen only a few times. V gene TRBV20-1 combines with J gene TRBJ2-7, with D hard to call. Germline CDR1 reads DFQATT; CDR2 reads SNEGSKA (reference sequence). The V gene lost 5 bases and the J gene lost 7 bases, with 15 bases spanning the gap. This CDR3 contains 12 residues. Here the CDR3 reads CSAASGIREQYF. The CDR3, as DNA: TGCAGTGCTGCTAGTGGGATCAGGGAGCAGTACTTC.

Only a few counts were recorded for this clonotype. The chain combines TRBV28 with TRBJ2-7; the match to TRBD2 covers 7 bases. The V and J ends lost 9 bases and 0 bases, in that order; junction bases with no gene match: 8. CDR1 and CDR2 (germline): MDHEN, SYDVKM. This CDR3 is 14 amino acids long. CDR3 sequence (DNA): TGTGCCAGTCGTAGCGGGTATAGCTCCTACGAGCAGTACTTC. Its translation: CASRSGYSSYEQYF.

The chain combines TRBV7-9 with TRBJ2-7, with D maybe TRBD1 (5 bases). Trimming removed 5 bases at V and 0 bases at J, with 17 bases between. This CDR3 is 16 amino acids long. Germline V gene data show CDR1 as SEHNR and CDR2 as FQNEAQ (reference sequence). The CDR3 protein is CASSPSLGPSSYEQYF. The CDR3 region has the DNA TGTGCCAGCAGCCCCTCTCTGGGGCCTAGCTCCTACGAGCAGTACTTC.

This rearrangement joins TRBV20-1 to TRBJ2-5; D is perhaps TRBD2 (5 bases). The length of the CDR3 is 14 residues. The germline gives CDR1 DFQATT, CDR2 SNEGSKA (reference sequence). V gave up 3 bases and J gave up 2 bases, with 13 bases separating them. CDR3 sequence (DNA): TGCAGTGCTAGGCGGTCGGGGTTGCAAGAGACCCAGTACTTC. Translated: CSARRSGLQETQYF.